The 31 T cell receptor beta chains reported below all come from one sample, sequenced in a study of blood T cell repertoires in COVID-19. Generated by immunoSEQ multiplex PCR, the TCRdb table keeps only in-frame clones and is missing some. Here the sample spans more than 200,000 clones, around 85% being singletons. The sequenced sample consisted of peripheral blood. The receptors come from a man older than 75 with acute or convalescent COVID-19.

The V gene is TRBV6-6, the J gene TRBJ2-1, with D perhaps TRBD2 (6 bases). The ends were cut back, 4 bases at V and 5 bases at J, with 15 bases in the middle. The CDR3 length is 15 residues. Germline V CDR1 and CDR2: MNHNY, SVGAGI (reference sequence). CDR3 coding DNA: TGTGCCAGCAGTTTAACGGGGGATAGGAACAATGAGCAGTTCTTC. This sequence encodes CASSLTGDRNNEQFF.

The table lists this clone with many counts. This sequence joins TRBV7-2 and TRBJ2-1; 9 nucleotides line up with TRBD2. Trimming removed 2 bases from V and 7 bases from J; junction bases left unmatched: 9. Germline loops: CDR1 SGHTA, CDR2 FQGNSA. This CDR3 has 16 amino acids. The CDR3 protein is CASSLQWGLAVNEQFF. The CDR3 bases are TGTGCCAGCAGCTTACAATGGGGACTAGCTGTGAATGAGCAGTTCTTC.

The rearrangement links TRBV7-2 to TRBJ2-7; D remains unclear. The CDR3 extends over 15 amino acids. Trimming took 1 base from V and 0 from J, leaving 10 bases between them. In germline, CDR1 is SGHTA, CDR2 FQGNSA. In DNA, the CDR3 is TGTGCCAGCAGCTTAGGTTCCGCGATCTCCTACGAGCAGTACTTC. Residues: CASSLGSAISYEQYF.

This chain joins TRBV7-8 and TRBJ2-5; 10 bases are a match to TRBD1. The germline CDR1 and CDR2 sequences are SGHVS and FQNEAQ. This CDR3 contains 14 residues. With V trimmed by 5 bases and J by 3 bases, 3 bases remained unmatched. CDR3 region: CASSDRGLKETQYF. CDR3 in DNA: TGTGCCAGCAGCGACAGGGGGCTGAAAGAGACCCAGTACTTC.

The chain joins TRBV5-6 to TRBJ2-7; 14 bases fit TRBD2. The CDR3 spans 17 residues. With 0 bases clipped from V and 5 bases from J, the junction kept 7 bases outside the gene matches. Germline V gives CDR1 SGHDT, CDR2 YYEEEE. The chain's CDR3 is CASSLGLAGGPKNEQYF. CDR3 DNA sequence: TGTGCCAGCAGCTTGGGACTAGCGGGGGGGCCGAAGAACGAGCAGTACTTC. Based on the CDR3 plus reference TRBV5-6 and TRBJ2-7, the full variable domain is DAGVTQSPTHLIKTRGQQVTLRCSPKSGHDTVSWYQQALGQGPQFIFQYYEEEERQRGNFPDRFSGHQFPNYSSELNVNALLLGDSALYLCASSLGLAGGPKNEQYFGPGTRLTVT.

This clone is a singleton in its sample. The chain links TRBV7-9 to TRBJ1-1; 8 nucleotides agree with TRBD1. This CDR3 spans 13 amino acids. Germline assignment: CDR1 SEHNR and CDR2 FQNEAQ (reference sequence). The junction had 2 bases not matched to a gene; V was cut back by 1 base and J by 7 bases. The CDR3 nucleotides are TGTGCCAGCAGCTTAGGGACAGGGAGTGAAGCTTTCTTT. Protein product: CASSLGTGSEAFF.

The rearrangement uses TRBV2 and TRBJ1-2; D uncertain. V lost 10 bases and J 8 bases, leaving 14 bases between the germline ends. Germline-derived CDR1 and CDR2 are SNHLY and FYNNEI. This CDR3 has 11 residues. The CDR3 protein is CAITNNRGYTF. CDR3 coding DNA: TGTGCCATCACGAACAATCGCGGCTACACCTTC.

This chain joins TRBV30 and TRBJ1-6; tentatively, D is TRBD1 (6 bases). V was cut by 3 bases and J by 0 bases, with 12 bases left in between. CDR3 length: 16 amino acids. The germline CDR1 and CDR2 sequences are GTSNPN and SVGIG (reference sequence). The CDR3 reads CAWRMRGSSYNSPLHF. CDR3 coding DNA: TGTGCCTGGAGAATGAGGGGGAGCTCCTATAATTCACCCCTCCACTTT. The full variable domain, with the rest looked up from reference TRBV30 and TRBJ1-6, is SQTIHQWPATLVQPVGSPLSLECTVEGTSNPNLYWYRQAAGRGLQLLFYSVGIGQISSEVPQNLSASRPQDRQFILSSKKLLLSDSGFYLCAWRMRGSSYNSPLHFGNGTRLTVT.

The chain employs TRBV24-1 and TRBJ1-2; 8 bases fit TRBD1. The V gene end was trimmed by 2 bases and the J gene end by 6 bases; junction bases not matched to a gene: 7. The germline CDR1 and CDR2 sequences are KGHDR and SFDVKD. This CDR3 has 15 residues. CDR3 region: CATSDSRRGPDGYTF. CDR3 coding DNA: TGTGCCACCAGTGATTCCCGCAGGGGGCCGGATGGCTACACCTTC.

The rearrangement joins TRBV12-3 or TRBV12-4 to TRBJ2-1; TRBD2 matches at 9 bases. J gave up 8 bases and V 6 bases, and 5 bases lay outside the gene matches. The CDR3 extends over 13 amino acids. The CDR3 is CASRLSGGDEQFF. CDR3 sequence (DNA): TGTGCCAGCAGACTTAGCGGGGGCGATGAGCAGTTCTTC.

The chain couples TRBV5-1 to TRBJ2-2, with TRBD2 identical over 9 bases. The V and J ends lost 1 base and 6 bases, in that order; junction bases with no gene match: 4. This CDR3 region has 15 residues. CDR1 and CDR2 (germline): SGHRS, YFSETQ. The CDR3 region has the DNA TGCGCCAGCAGCTTGAGGAGCGGGAGGTCCGGGGAGCTGTTTTTT. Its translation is CASSLRSGRSGELFF.

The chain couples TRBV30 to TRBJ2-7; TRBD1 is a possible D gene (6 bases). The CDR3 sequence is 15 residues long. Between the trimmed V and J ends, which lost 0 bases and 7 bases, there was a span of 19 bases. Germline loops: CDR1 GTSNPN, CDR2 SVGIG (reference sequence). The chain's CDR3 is CAWSVRGQMVREQYF. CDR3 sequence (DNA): TGTGCCTGGAGTGTACGAGGACAGATGGTTCGGGAGCAGTACTTC.

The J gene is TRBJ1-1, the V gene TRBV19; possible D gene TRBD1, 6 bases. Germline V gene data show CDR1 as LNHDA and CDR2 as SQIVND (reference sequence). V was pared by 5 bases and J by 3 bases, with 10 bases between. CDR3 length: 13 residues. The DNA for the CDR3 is TGTGCCAGTAGTCCTACAGGGTACACTGAAGCTTTCTTT. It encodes CASSPTGYTEAFF.

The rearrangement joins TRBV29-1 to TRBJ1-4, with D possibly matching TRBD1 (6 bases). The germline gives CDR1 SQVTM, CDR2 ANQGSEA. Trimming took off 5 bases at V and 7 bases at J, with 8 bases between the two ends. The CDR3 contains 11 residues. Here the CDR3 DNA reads TGCAGCGTTTGGACAGTTGAAAAACTGTTTTTT. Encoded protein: CSVWTVEKLFF.

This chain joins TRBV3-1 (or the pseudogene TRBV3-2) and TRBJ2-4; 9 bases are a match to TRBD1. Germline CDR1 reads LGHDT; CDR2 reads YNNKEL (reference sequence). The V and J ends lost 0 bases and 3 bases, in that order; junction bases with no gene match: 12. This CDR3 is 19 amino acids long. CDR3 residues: CASSQDRDRVLLGKNIQYF. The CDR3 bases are TGTGCCAGCAGCCAAGACCGGGACAGGGTCCTCTTGGGCAAAAACATTCAGTACTTC.

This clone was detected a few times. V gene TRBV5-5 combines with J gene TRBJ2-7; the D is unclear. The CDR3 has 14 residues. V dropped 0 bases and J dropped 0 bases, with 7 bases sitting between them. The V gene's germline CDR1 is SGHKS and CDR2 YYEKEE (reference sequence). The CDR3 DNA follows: TGTGCCAGCAGCTTGGCGTCCGGCTCCTACGAGCAGTACTTC. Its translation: CASSLASGSYEQYF.

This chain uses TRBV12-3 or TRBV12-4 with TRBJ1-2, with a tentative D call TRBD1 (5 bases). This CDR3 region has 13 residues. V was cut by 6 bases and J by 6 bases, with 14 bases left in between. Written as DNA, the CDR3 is TGTGCCAGCAGCAATGACAGCCCTAATGGCTACACCTTC. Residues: CASSNDSPNGYTF.

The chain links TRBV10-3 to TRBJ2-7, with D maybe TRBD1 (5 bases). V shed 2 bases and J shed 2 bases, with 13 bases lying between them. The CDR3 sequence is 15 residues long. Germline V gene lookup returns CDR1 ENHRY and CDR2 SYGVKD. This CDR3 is CAISEQRTLTYEQYF. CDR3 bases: TGTGCCATCAGTGAGCAAAGGACACTTACCTACGAGCAGTACTTC.

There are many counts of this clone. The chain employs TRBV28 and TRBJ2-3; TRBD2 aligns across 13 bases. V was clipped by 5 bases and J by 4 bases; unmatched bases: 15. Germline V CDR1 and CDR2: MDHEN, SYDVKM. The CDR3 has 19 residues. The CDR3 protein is CASSPARPYTSGGADTQYF. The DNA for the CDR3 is TGTGCCAGCAGTCCTGCCCGCCCTTATACTAGCGGGGGGGCAGATACGCAGTATTTT.

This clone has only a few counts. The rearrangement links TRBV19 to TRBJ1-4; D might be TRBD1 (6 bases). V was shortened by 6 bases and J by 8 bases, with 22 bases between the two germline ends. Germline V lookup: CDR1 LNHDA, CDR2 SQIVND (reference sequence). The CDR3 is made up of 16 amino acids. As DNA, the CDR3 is TGTGCCAGTAGCCCCCCTCTATACAGGGTTGGGGAAAAACTGTTTTTT. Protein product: CASSPPLYRVGEKLFF.

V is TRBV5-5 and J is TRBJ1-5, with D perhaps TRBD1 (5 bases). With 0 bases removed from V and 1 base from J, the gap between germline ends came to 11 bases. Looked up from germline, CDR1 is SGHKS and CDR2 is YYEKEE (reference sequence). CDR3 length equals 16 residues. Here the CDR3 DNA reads TGTGCCAGCAGCTTGGAAGGAGGGACCAGCAATCAGCCCCAGCATTTT. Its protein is CASSLEGGTSNQPQHF.

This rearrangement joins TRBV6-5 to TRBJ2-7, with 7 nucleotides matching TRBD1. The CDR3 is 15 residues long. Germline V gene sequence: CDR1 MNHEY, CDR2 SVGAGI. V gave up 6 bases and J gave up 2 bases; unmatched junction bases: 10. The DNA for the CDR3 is TGTGCCAGCAGGACGACCTTTCAGGGGGCCTACGAGCAGTACTTC. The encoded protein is CASRTTFQGAYEQYF.

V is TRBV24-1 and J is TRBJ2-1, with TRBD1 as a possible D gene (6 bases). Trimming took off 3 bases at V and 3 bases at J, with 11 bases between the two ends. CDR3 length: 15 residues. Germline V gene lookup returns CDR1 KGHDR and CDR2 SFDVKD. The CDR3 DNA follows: TGTGCCACCAGTGATGCAGGGGACAACTACAATGAGCAGTTCTTC. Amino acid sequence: CATSDAGDNYNEQFF.

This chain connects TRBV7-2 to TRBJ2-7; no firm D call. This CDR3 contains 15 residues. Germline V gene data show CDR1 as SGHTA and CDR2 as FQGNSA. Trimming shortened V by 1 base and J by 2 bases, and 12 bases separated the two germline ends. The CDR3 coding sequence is TGTGCCAGCAGCTTAGTGAAGGTGACACCCTACGAGCAGTACTTC. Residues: CASSLVKVTPYEQYF.

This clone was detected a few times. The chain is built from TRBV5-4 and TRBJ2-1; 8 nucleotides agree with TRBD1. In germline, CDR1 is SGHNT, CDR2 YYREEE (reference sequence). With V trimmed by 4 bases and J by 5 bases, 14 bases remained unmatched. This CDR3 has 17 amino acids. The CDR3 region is CASSPTPTGVGHNEQFF. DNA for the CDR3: TGTGCCAGCAGCCCTACACCGACAGGGGTAGGGCACAATGAGCAGTTCTTC.

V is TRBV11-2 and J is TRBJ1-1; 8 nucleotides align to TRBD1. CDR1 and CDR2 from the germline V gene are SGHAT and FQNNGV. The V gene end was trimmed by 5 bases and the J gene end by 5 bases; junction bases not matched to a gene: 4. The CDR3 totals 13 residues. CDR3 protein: CASSSQGATEAFF. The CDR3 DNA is TGTGCCAGCAGCAGCCAGGGGGCGACTGAAGCTTTCTTT. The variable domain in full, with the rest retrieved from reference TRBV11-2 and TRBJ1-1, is EAGVAQSPRYKIIEKRQSVAFWCNPISGHATLYWYQQILGQGPKLLIQFQNNGVVDDSQLPKDRFSAERLKGVDSTLKIQPAKLEDSAVYLCASSSQGATEAFFGQGTRLTVV.

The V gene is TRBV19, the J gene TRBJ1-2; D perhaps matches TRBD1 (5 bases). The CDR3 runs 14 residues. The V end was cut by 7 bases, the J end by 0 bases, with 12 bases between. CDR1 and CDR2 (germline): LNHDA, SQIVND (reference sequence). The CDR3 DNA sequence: TGTGCCAGTACGGAGGGGCACGCTAACTATGGCTACACCTTC. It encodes CASTEGHANYGYTF. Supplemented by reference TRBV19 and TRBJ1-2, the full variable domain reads DGGITQSPKYLFRKEGQNVTLSCEQNLNHDAMYWYRQDPGQGLRLIYYSQIVNDFQKGDIAEGYSVSREKKESFPLTVTSAQKNPTAFYLCASTEGHANYGYTFGSGTRLTVV.

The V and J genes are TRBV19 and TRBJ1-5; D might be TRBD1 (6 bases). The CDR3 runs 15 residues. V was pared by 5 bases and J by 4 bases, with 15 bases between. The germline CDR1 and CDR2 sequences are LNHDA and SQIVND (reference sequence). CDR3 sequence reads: CASSAGTLPNQPQHF. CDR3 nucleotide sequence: TGTGCCAGTAGTGCCGGGACACTGCCTAATCAGCCCCAGCATTTT. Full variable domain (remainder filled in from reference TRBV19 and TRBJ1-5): DGGITQSPKYLFRKEGQNVTLSCEQNLNHDAMYWYRQDPGQGLRLIYYSQIVNDFQKGDIAEGYSVSREKKESFPLTVTSAQKNPTAFYLCASSAGTLPNQPQHFGDGTRLSIL.

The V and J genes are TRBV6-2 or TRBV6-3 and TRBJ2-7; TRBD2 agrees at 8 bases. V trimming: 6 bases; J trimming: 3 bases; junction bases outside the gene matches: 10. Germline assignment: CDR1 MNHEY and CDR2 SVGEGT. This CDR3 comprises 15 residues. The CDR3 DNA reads TGTGCCAGCAGCGACAGGCGGGGGGCTAACTACGAGCAGTACTTC. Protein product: CASSDRRGANYEQYF.

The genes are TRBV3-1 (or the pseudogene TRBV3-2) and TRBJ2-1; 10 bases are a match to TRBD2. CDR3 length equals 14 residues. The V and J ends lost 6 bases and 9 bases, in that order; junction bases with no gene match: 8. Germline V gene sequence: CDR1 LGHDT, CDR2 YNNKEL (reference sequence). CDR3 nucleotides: TGTGCCAGCAGTATCGAGCGGGGGGGAGGTGAGCAGTTCTTC. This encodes CASSIERGGGEQFF.

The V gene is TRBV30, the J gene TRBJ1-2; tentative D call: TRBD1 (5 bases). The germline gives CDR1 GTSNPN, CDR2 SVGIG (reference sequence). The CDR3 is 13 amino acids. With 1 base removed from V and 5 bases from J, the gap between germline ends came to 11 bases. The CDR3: CAWSGQSSYGYTF. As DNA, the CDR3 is TGTGCCTGGAGTGGACAGAGCTCGTATGGCTACACCTTC.